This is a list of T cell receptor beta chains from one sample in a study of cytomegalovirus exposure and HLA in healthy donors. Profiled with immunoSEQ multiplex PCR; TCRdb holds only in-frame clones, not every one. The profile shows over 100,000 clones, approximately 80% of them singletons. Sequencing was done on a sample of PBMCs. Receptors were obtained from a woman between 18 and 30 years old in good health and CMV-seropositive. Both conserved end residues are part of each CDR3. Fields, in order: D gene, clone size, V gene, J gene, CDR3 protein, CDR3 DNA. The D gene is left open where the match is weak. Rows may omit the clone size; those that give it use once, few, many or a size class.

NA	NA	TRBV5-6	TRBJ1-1	CASSLVGWRIMNTEAFF	TGTGCCAGCAGCTTGGTTGGTTGGAGGATTATGAACACTGAAGCTTTCTTT
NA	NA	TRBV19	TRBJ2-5	CASSISGRGVETQYF	TGTGCCAGTAGTATCTCAGGGCGGGGAGTGGAGACCCAGTACTTC
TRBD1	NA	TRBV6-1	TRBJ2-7	CASKSGTGLYEQYF	TGTGCCAGCAAATCCGGGACAGGGCTCTACGAGCAGTACTTC
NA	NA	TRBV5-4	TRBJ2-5	CASNAPGGSETQYF	TGTGCCAGCAACGCCCCCGGGGGATCTGAGACCCAGTACTTC
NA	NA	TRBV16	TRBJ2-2	CASSQSPGNTGELFF	TGTGCCAGCAGCCAATCACCGGGGAACACCGGGGAGCTGTTTTTT
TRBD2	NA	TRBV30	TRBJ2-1	CAWSPTSGNNEQFF	TGTGCCTGGAGTCCGACTAGCGGCAACAATGAGCAGTTCTTC
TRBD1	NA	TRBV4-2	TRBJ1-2	CASSQVEGAAGYTF	TGTGCCAGCAGCCAAGTGGAGGGGGCGGCTGGCTACACCTTC
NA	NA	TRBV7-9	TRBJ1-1	CASSLFRTGVAEAFF	TGTGCCAGCAGCTTATTCCGTACGGGGGTAGCTGAAGCTTTCTTT
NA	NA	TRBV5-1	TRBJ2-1	CASSLASRGPQFF	TGCGCCAGCAGCTTGGCTTCCAGGGGCCCTCAGTTCTTC
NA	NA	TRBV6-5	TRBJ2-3	CASSYRGLGTDTQYF	TGTGCCAGCAGTTACAGGGGACTGGGCACAGATACGCAGTATTTT
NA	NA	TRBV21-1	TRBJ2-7	CASSIRGTDSSYEQYF	TGTGCCAGCAGCATAAGGGGGACAGACAGCTCCTACGAGCAGTACTTC
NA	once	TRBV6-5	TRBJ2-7	CASGGRYEQYF	TGTGCCAGCGGAGGGAGATACGAGCAGTACTTC
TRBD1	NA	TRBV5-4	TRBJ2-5	CASSLDVGTGHQETQYF	TGTGCCAGCAGCTTGGATGTCGGGACAGGCCACCAAGAGACCCAGTACTTC
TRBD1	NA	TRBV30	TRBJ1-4	CAWSTRTGDEKLFF	TGTGCCTGGAGTACAAGGACAGGGGATGAAAAACTGTTTTTT
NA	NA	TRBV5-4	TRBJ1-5	CASSLAGSNQPQHF	TGTGCCAGCAGCTTGGCAGGGAGCAATCAGCCCCAGCATTTT
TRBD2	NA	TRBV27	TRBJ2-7	CASSVGPGLAASYEQYF	TGTGCCAGCAGTGTAGGGCCGGGACTAGCGGCCTCCTACGAGCAGTACTTC
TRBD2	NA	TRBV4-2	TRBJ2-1	CASSQDQGLRGDEQFF	TGTGCCAGCAGCCAAGATCAGGGTCTTCGGGGGGATGAGCAGTTCTTC
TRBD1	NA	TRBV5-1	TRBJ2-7	CASSSQGPQSSYEQYF	TGCGCCAGCAGCTCACAGGGGCCGCAGTCCTCCTACGAGCAGTACTTC
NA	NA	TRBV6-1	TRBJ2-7	CASSGRTTYEQYF	TGTGCCAGCAGCGGACGGACAACCTACGAGCAGTACTTC
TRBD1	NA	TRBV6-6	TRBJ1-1	CASIYGQGSEAFF	TGTGCCAGCATCTACGGACAGGGAAGTGAAGCTTTCTTT
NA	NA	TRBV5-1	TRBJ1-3	CASSGAAGIGNTIYF	TGCGCCAGCAGCGGAGCCGCAGGGATTGGAAACACCATATATTTT
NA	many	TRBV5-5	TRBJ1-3	CASSLGRALGGNTIYF	TGTGCCAGCAGCTTGGGGAGGGCCTTAGGAGGAAACACCATATATTTT
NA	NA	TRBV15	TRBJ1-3	CATSTRVSSGNTIYF	TGTGCCACCAGCACCCGGGTATCTTCTGGAAACACCATATATTTT
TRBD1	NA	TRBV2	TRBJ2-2	CASTRQGAGELFF	TGTGCCAGCACCCGACAGGGGGCCGGGGAGCTGTTTTTT
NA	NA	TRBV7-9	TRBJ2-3	CASSRGDTQYF	TGTGCCAGCAGCCGGGGAGATACGCAGTATTTT
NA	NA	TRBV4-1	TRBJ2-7	CASAWEEPYEQYF	TGCGCCAGCGCCTGGGAGGAGCCCTACGAGCAGTACTTC
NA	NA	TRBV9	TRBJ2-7	CASGTLSYEQYF	TGTGCCAGCGGGACACTCTCCTACGAGCAGTACTTC
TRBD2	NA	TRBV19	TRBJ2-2	CASTGLAGAETGELFF	TGTGCCAGTACGGGACTAGCGGGAGCGGAGACCGGGGAGCTGTTTTTT
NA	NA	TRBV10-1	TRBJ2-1	CASSERLVGRDEQFF	TGCGCCAGCAGTGAGAGACTAGTGGGACGCGATGAGCAGTTCTTC
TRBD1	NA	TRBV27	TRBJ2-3	CASSKTFGQGPDTQYF	TGTGCCAGCAGTAAAACCTTCGGACAGGGGCCAGATACGCAGTATTTT
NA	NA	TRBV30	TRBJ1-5	CAWSRPLGTQHF	TGTGCCTGGAGCAGGCCACTTGGAACCCAGCATTTT
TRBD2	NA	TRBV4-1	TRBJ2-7	CASSQEVSHSGISYEQYF	TGCGCCAGCAGCCAAGAAGTCTCCCATAGCGGGATCTCCTACGAGCAGTACTTC
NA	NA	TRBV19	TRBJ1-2	CASRDSTNYGYTF	TGTGCCAGTAGGGACAGCACTAACTATGGCTACACCTTC
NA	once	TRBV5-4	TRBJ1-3	CASSSFPRVHRNTIYF	TGTGCCAGCAGTAGTTTTCCCAGGGTCCATAGAAACACCATATATTTT
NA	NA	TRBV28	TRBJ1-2	CASSFSGPGSYPLHYGYTF	TGTGCCAGCAGTTTTTCGGGCCCTGGGAGTTACCCTCTCCACTATGGCTACACCTTC
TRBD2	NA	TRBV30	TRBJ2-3	CAWSVLAGDTDTQYF	TGTGCCTGGAGTGTCCTGGCGGGAGATACAGATACGCAGTATTTT
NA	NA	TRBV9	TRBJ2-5	CASSSRDSQETQYF	TGTGCCAGCAGCTCCCGGGACTCTCAAGAGACCCAGTACTTC
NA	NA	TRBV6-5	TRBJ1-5	CASRPSGSNQPQHF	TGTGCCAGCAGACCCTCCGGGAGCAATCAGCCCCAGCATTTT
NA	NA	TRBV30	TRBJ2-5	CAWRGRETQYF	TGTGCCTGGAGGGGCAGAGAGACCCAGTACTTC
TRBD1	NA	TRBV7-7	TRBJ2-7	CASSYLTGYEQYF	TGTGCTAGCAGCTACTTGACAGGGTACGAGCAGTACTTC
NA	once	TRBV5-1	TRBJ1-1	CASSFRRANTEAFF	TGCGCCAGCAGCTTCCGCAGGGCGAACACTGAAGCTTTCTTT
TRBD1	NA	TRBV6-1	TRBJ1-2	CASRQGLGYGYTF	TGTGCCAGCAGACAGGGGTTGGGCTATGGCTACACCTTC
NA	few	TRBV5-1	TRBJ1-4	CASSSSRQGNEKLFF	TGCGCCAGCAGCTCCTCGCGGCAGGGTAATGAAAAACTGTTTTTT
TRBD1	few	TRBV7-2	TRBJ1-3	CASSLEGARNTIYF	TGTGCCAGCAGCTTAGAGGGGGCCAGAAACACCATATATTTT
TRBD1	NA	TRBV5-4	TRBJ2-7	CASSPQTGLNEQYF	TGTGCCAGCAGCCCCCAGACAGGGTTAAACGAGCAGTACTTC
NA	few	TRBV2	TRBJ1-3	CASSEGQEWAGNTIYF	TGTGCCAGCAGTGAAGGGCAGGAATGGGCTGGAAACACCATATATTTT
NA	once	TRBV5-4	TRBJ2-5	CASSRGDRYQETQYF	TGTGCCAGCAGCCGTGGCGACAGGTACCAAGAGACCCAGTACTTC
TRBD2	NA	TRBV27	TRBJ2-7	CASSLKGLAVYEQYF	TGTGCCAGCAGTTTAAAGGGACTAGCGGTCTACGAGCAGTACTTC
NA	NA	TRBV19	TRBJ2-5	CASSMSREQETQYF	TGTGCCAGTAGTATGTCCCGGGAACAAGAGACCCAGTACTTC
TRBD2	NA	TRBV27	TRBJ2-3	CASRLAGGADTQYF	TGTGCCAGCCGACTAGCGGGAGGGGCAGATACGCAGTATTTT
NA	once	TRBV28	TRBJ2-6	CASSFTGTIFSGANVLTF	TGTGCCAGCAGTTTTACAGGAACAATTTTCTCTGGGGCCAACGTCCTGACTTTC